Listed here is a single TCR beta chain. It has no known antigen specificity. Per-nucleotide qualities are absent, and no much larger clonotype sits a single base away. Each collaborating institution followed its own protocols to collect whole blood in K2EDTA tubes. For TCRbeta analysis, collaborators shipped samples in one of three forms: frozen whole blood, isolated PBMCs, or DNA extracted from either of those sample types. This record comes from a study of blood T cell repertoires in COVID-19 (dated by TCRdb to the early 2020s). Background for the entire study: The collaborator samples originated in the United States, Italy and Spain and spanned the acute and convalescent phases of COVID-19. The prospective study material was composed of cDNA or gDNA derived from T cells, B-cell-depleted T cells, or PBMCs. The dataset comprised deeply sampled blood TCRbeta repertoires from subjects exposed to, actively infected with, or recovered from COVID-19. The repertoires were released in a freely available public database meant as a resource for research on the immune response to SARS-CoV-2. Samples were obtained from the ongoing ImmuneRACE study (first 160 participants) and from some 1,200 subjects provided by 6 global collaborators. Sample metadata almost always included a de-identified subject ID, COVID-19 status, age in years and sex. Where HLA class I and class II types were available, the types were taken from metadata supplied by the sample provider, not from assay-based typing. The full study reports these points: Clinical and demographic metadata were provided uncurated, with the amount varying by source and participant.

The germline V gene (reference sequence) provides CDR1 GTSNPN and CDR2 SVGIG. CDR3 length: 18 amino acids, cysteine to phenylalanine. Only the CDR3 portion is preserved as DNA: 54 bases, with reading frame beginning at the first base. The V end gives up 7 bases and the J end 2 bases, leaving 11 bases in the junction not matched to a gene. The immunoSEQ Assay, a bias-controlled multiplex PCR, was used to amplify TCRbeta CDR3 regions from genomic DNA. The original methods were these. Nucleated cell counts per sample were estimated from amplification of reference gene primers within the assay. To quantify the absolute abundance of each unique TCRbeta CDR3 rearrangement, sequence reads were collapsed and filtered. Productive Simpson clonality was computed per sample as the square root of Simpson's diversity index over productive rearrangements. TCRdb took over this immuneACCESS table, retaining in-frame rearrangements with V and J assigned. Such tables are incomplete; in checked studies, under half of the missing clones stem from an unresolved V gene, and the remainder is unexplained. The V and J calls and clone size were taken over from that table, and D and trimming were inferred from the DNA. This sample lists about 130,000 clones; around nine tenths were detected once. Clones ranked in the top ten supply around 3.6% of the sample.

The source material was peripheral blood. The TCR comes from a man aged 50 or older with active COVID-19. The rearrangement combines TRBV30 with TRBJ2-2, and TRBD2 aligns with 15 junction nucleotides. Here the CDR3 is given as CALRGLAGGLINTGELFF. The nucleotide sequence reads as follows: TGTGCCTTACGGGGACTAGCGGGAGGACTCATCAACACCGGGGAGCTGTTTTTT.